This passage covers 17 T cell receptor beta chains from one sample sequenced in a study of human T cells and chemical hapten exposure. One entry per CDR3 protein results from TCRdb running MiXCR on the RACE reads. The sample lists about 51,000 distinct CDR3 sequences, roughly 8.8% occurring once. This sample's time point: pre-sensitization, week 0. Treatment defined: therapeutic diphenylcyclopropenone sensitization with weekly scalp DPC. The input for sequencing was whole blood, taken in connection with sensitization to the hapten diphenylcyclopropenone (DPC). The origin of the receptors is a woman in her thirties or forties with alopecia areata. Some clones in this sample may be carry-over from other donors' samples.

As to this clonotype: A much larger clone differs by one base, so this may be a read error. The J gene is TRBJ2-5, the V gene TRBV5-4; D is perhaps TRBD1 (5 bases). The CDR3 length is 13 residues. Germline V gene data show CDR1 as SGHNT and CDR2 as YYREEE (reference sequence). DNA for the CDR3: TGTGCCAGCAGCCTCGACAGCGAAGAGACCCAGCACTTC. Translating gives CASSLDSEETQHF.

The genes are TRBV28 and TRBJ1-2, with TRBD1 identical over 7 bases. CDR1 is MDHEN and CDR2 is SYDVKM in the germline V gene. This CDR3 has 13 residues. J gave up 5 bases and V 7 bases, and 7 bases lay outside the gene matches. CDR3: CASTLDRRYGYTF. DNA of the CDR3: TGTGCCAGCACCCTGGACAGGAGATATGGCTACACCTTC.

This clonotype has ten or more counts. The chain is built from TRBV7-2 and TRBJ2-3; D gene ambiguous. The CDR3 is made up of 14 amino acids. V lost 4 bases to trimming and J lost 3 bases, with 11 bases between them. Germline V lookup: CDR1 SGHTA, CDR2 FQGNSA. CDR3 bases: TGTGCCAGCAGCTCCAGAACCCCTACAGATACGCAGTATTTT. Protein product: CASSSRTPTDTQYF.

The chain recombines TRBV7-9 with TRBJ1-2, with D uncertain. V lost 0 bases and J lost 10, with 21 bases in between. This CDR3 region has 16 residues. Germline CDR1 reads SEHNR; CDR2 reads FQNEAQ (reference sequence). CDR3 nucleotide sequence: TGTGCCAGCAGCTTAGCGCTTAACCCGGAGAGTGGGGACTACACCTTC. Amino acid sequence: CASSLALNPESGDYTF.

This clonotype was seen at least ten times. V usage is TRBV6-4 and J usage is TRBJ2-3; 10 bases are shared with TRBD2. CDR1 and CDR2 from the germline V gene are MRHNA and SNTAGT. The CDR3 runs to 16 residues. V shed 0 bases and J 3 bases; nucleotides not matched to a gene: 3. DNA for the CDR3: TGTGCCAGCAGTGACTCCACTAGCGGGGAAACAGATACGCAGTATTTT. Translation: CASSDSTSGETDTQYF.

This clonotype has ten or more counts. This chain links TRBV6-1 with TRBJ1-2; D is undetermined. The germline gives CDR1 MNHNS, CDR2 SASEGT. Trimming took 7 bases from V and 3 from J, leaving 3 bases between them. There are 10 residues in the CDR3. CDR3 sequence reads: CASTDYGYTF. Here the CDR3 DNA reads TGTGCCAGCACCGACTATGGCTACACCTTC.

This clonotype was observed at least ten times. This chain joins TRBV19 and TRBJ2-1, with D possibly TRBD1 on 5 matching bases. V lost 3 bases to trimming and J lost 5 bases, with 11 bases between them. Germline assignment: CDR1 LNHDA and CDR2 SQIVND (reference sequence). CDR3 length equals 14 residues. CDR3 amino acids: CASSIQGSDNEQFF. For the CDR3, the DNA is TGTGCCAGTAGTATCCAGGGTTCGGACAATGAGCAGTTCTTC.

This clonotype was observed a few times. V gene TRBV15 combines with J gene TRBJ2-2, with 8 bases identical to TRBD1. The germline V gene encodes CDR1 LNHNV and CDR2 YYDKDF (reference sequence). With V trimmed by 6 bases and J by 4 bases, 7 bases remained unmatched. The CDR3 spans 15 residues. The CDR3 is CATSKDREATGELFF. The CDR3 nucleotides are TGTGCCACCAGTAAGGACAGGGAGGCCACCGGGGAGCTGTTTTTT.

J is TRBJ2-5 and V is TRBV25-1; 8 bases match TRBD1. The CDR3 runs to 12 residues. CDR1 is MGHDK, CDR2 SYGVNS, per germline. V lost 6 bases and J lost 7; bases outside the gene matches: 4. CDR3 in DNA: TGTGCCAGCAGCGGACAGGGTGGGACCCAGTACTTC. This translates into CASSGQGGTQYF.

V usage is TRBV7-9 and J usage is TRBJ2-7; D is uncertain. The CDR3 is 13 amino acids. V was shortened by 3 bases and J by 3 bases, with 9 bases between the two germline ends. Germline lookup yields CDR1 SEHNR and CDR2 FQNEAQ (reference sequence). The DNA of the CDR3 is TGTGCCAGCAGCTTTACTACCGGCTACGAGCAGTACTTC. Amino acid sequence: CASSFTTGYEQYF.

The rearrangement links TRBV20-1 to TRBJ2-7; the match to TRBD1 covers 7 bases. The CDR3 is made up of 12 amino acids. Trimming cost V 6 bases and J 5 bases; bases outside gene matches: 7. Germline-derived CDR1 and CDR2 are DFQATT and SNEGSKA (reference sequence). CDR3 sequence: CSATGQFHEQYF. In DNA form, the CDR3 reads TGCAGTGCCACGGGACAGTTCCACGAGCAGTACTTC.

The chain links TRBV7-3 to TRBJ1-6; 9 nucleotides align to TRBD1. The CDR3 covers 14 residues. J lost 8 bases, V lost 5 bases, and 4 bases had no gene match. The germline gives CDR1 SGHTA, CDR2 FQGTGA. The CDR3 coding sequence is TGTGCCAGCAGCACAGGGGGCGTTTATTCACCCCTCCACTTT. It specifies CASSTGGVYSPLHF. Full variable domain (rest looked up from reference TRBV7-3 and TRBJ1-6): GAGVSQTPSNKVTEKGKYVELRCDPISGHTALYWYRQSLGQGPEFLIYFQGTGAADDSGLPNDRFFAVRPEGSVSTLKIQRTERGDSAVYLCASSTGGVYSPLHFGNGTRLTVT.

This clonotype was counted ten times or more. V gene TRBV3-1 combines with J gene TRBJ2-3; D may be TRBD2 (6 bases). Deletions cut 3 bases from V and 2 bases from J, with 15 bases between. The length of the CDR3 is 16 residues. The germline gives CDR1 LGHDT, CDR2 YNNKEL (reference sequence). CDR3 DNA sequence: TGTGCCAGCAGCCAGGGCCGGGACTTTCACACAGATACGCAGTATTTT. This gives the protein CASSQGRDFHTDTQYF.

This clonotype has just a few counts. The chain couples TRBV7-6 to TRBJ2-7, with 13 bases lining up with TRBD2. The CDR3 covers 17 residues. Germline CDR1 reads SGHVS; CDR2 reads FNYEAQ. Trimming took 1 base from V and 6 from J; bases not matched to a gene: 9. This CDR3 reads CASSLVLAGGPVTEQYF. Written as DNA, the CDR3 is TGTGCCAGCAGCTTAGTACTAGCGGGGGGGCCGGTAACCGAGCAGTACTTC. Supplemented by reference TRBV7-6 and TRBJ2-7, the full variable domain reads GAGVSQSPRYKVTKRGQDVALRCDPISGHVSLYWYRQALGQGPEFLTYFNYEAQQDKSGLPNDRFSAERPEGSISTLTIQRTEQRDSAMYRCASSLVLAGGPVTEQYFGPGTRLTVT.

This clonotype was recorded a few times. The chain uses TRBV4-1 and TRBJ2-1, with 15 nucleotides matching TRBD2. CDR3 length equals 16 residues. CDR1 is MGHRA and CDR2 is YSYEKL in the germline V gene. The J segment lost 7 bases and the V segment lost 2 bases, leaving 3 bases of the junction unmatched. CDR3 sequence: CASSQSGLAGGNEQFF. CDR3 bases: TGCGCCAGCAGCCAATCCGGACTAGCGGGAGGGAATGAGCAGTTCTTC.

This clonotype appeared many times. This sequence joins TRBV12-3 or TRBV12-4 and TRBJ2-3; the D gene is possibly TRBD2 (5 bases). Trimming pared 3 bases from V and 11 bases from J, leaving 6 bases between. The CDR3 extends over 10 amino acids. CDR3 DNA: TGTGCCAGCAGTTTCGGGGAGCAGTATTTT. Its protein is CASSFGEQYF.

This clonotype was found a few times. The V call is TRBV5-5, the J call TRBJ2-3, with unresolved D. The germline CDR1 and CDR2 sequences are SGHKS and YYEKEE (reference sequence). The CDR3 is 14 amino acids. V lost 6 bases and J 2 bases, leaving 13 bases between the germline ends. The CDR3 DNA is TGTGCCAGCATCTCGAACCTCTTCACAGATACGCAGTATTTT. Translation gives CASISNLFTDTQYF.